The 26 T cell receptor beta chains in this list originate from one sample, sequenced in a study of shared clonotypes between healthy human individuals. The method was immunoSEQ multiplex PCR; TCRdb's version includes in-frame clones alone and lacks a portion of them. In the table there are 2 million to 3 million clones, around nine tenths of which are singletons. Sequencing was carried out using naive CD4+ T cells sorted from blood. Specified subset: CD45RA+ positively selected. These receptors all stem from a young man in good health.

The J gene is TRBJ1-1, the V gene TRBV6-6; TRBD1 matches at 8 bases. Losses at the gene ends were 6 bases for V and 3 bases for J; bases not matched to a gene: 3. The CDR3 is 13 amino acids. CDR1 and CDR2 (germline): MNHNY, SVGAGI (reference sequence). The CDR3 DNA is TGTGCCAGCAGGAACAGGGGGTACACTGAAGCTTTCTTT. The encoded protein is CASRNRGYTEAFF.

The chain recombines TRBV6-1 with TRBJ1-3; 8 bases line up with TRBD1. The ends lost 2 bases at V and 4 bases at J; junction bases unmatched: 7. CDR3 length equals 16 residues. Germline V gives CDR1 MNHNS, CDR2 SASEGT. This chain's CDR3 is CASSETSTGVGNTIYF. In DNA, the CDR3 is TGTGCCAGCAGTGAAACCTCGACAGGGGTCGGAAACACCATATATTTT.

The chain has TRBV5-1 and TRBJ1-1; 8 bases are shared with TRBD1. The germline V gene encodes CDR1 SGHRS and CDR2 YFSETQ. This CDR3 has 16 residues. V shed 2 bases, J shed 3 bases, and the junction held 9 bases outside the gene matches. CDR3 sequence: CASSLARGLEDTEAFF. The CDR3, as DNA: TGCGCCAGCAGCTTAGCCAGGGGGCTAGAGGACACTGAAGCTTTCTTT.

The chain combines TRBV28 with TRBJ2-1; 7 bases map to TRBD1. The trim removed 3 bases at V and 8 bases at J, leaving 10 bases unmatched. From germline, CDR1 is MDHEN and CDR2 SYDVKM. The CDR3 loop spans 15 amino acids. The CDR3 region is CASSFIRQGPHEQFF. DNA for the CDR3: TGTGCCAGCAGTTTCATCCGACAGGGTCCCCATGAGCAGTTCTTC.

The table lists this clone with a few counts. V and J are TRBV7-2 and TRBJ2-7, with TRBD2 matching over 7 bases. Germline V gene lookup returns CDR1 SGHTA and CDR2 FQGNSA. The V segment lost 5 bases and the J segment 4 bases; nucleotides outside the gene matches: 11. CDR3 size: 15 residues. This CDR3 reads CASSRQLTSRYEQYF. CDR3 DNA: TGTGCCAGCAGCCGCCAACTGACTAGCCGGTACGAGCAGTACTTC.

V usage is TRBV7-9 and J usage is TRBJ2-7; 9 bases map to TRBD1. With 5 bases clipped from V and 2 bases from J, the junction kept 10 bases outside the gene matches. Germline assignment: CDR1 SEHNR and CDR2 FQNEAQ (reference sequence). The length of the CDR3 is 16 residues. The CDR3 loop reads CASSPLVGTGTYEQYF. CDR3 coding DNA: TGTGCCAGCAGCCCACTTGTCGGGACAGGGACCTACGAGCAGTACTTC.

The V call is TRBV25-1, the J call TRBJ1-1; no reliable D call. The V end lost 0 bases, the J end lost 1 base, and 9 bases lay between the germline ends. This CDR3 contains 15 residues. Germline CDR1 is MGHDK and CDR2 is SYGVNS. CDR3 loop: CASSEYSPANTEAFF. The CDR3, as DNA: TGTGCCAGCAGTGAATACTCCCCAGCGAACACTGAAGCTTTCTTT.

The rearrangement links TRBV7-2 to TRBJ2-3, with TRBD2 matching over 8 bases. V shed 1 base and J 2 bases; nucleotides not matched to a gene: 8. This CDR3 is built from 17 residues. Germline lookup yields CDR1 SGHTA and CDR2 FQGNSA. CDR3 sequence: CASSLVEVAGTTDTQYF. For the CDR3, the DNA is TGTGCCAGCAGCTTAGTGGAGGTAGCGGGGACCACAGATACGCAGTATTTT.

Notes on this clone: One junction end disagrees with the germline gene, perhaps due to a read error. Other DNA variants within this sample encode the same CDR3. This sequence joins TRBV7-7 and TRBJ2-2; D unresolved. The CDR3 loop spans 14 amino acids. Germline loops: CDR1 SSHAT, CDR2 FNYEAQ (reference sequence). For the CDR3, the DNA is TGTGCTAGCAGCTCCGGGTCAAACACCGGGGAGCTGTTTTTT. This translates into CASSSGSNTGELFF. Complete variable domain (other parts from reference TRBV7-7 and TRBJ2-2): GAGVSQSPRYKVTKRGQDVTLRCDPISSHATLYWYQQALGQGPEFLTYFNYEAQPDKSGLPSDRFSAERPEGSISTLTIQRTEQRDSAMYRCASSSGSNTGELFFGEGSRLTVL.

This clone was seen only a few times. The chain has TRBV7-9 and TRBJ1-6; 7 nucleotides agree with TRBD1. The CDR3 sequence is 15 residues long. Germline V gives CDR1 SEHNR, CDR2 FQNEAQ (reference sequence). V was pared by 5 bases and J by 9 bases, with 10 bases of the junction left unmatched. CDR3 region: CASSRPGQRGSPLHF. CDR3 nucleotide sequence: TGTGCCAGCAGCCGTCCGGGACAGCGGGGTTCACCCCTCCACTTT.

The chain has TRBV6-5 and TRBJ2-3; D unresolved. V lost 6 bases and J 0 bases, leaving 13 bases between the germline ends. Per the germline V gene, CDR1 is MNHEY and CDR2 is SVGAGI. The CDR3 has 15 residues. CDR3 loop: CASSRDFSSTDTQYF. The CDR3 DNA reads TGTGCCAGCAGCCGTGACTTCTCTAGCACAGATACGCAGTATTTT.

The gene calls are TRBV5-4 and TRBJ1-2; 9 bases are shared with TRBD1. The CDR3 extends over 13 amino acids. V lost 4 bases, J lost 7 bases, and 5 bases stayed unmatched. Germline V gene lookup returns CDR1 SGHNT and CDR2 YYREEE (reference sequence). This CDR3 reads CASSNDRGGGYTF. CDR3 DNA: TGTGCCAGCAGCAATGACAGGGGGGGTGGCTACACCTTC.

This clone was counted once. The CDR3 sequence is CASSVSRTSGTKNIQYF. For the CDR3, the DNA is TGTGCCAGTAGTGTTTCTCGGACTAGCGGGACAAAAAACATTCAGTACTTC. The chain links TRBV19 to TRBJ2-4, with 12 positions matching TRBD2. CDR1 is LNHDA, CDR2 SQIVND, per germline (reference sequence). J gave up 4 bases and V 5 bases, and 9 bases lay outside the gene matches. The CDR3 consists of 17 residues.

CDR3 nucleotides: TGTGCCAGCATTCCCAGGGGGCATGGATACGAGCAGTACTTC. Translation: CASIPRGHGYEQYF. This chain connects TRBV25-1 to TRBJ2-7, with 8 bases lining up with TRBD1. The J segment lost 4 bases and the V segment lost 7 bases, leaving 9 bases of the junction unmatched. Per germline, CDR1 MGHDK and CDR2 SYGVNS. The length of the CDR3 is 14 residues.

The CDR3 DNA reads as TGTGCCAGCAGCCCAACAGGGTATGGCTACACCTTC. As protein: CASSPTGYGYTF. The chain uses TRBV7-2 and TRBJ1-2; D possibly corresponds to TRBD1 (6 bases). Germline CDR1 is SGHTA and CDR2 is FQGNSA. V dropped 5 bases and J dropped 5 bases, with 9 bases sitting between them. The CDR3 sequence is 12 residues long.

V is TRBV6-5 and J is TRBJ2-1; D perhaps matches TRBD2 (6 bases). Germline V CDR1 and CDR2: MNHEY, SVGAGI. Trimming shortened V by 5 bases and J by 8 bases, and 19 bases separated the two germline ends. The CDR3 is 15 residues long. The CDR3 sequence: CASSTRTLGGDEQFF. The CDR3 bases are TGTGCCAGCAGTACGCGGACCCTGGGGGGTGATGAGCAGTTCTTC.

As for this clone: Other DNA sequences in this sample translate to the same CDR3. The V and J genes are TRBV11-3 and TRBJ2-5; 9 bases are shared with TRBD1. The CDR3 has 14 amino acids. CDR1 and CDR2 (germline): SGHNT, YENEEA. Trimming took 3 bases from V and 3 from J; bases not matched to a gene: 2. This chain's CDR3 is CASSLRTGEETQYF. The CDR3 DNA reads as TGTGCCAGCAGCTTGCGGACAGGGGAAGAGACCCAGTACTTC.

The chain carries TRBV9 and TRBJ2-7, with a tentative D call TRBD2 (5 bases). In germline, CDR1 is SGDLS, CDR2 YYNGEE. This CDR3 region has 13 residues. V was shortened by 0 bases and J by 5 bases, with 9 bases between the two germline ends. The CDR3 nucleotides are TGTGCCAGCAGCGTAGGGCCCGGGGACGAGCAGTACTTC. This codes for CASSVGPGDEQYF. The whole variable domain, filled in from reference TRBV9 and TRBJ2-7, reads DSGVTQTPKHLITATGQRVTLRCSPRSGDLSVYWYQQSLDQGLQFLIQYYNGEERAKGNILERFSAQQFPDLHSELNLSSLELGDSALYFCASSVGPGDEQYFGPGTRLTVT.

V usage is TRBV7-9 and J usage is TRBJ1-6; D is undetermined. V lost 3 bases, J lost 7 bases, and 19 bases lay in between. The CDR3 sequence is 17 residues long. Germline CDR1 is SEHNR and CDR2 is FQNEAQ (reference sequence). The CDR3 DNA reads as TGTGCCAGCAGCTTCGATGATGTCGTCCTCTCAAATTCACCCCTCCACTTT. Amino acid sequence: CASSFDDVVLSNSPLHF.

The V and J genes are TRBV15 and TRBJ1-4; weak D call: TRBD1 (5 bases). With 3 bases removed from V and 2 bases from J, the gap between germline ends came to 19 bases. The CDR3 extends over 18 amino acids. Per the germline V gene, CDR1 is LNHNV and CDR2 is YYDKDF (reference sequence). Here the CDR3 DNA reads TGTGCCACCAGCAGCTCACGGGACCGCACTGCGACTAATGAAAAACTGTTTTTT. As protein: CATSSSRDRTATNEKLFF.

This CDR3 is CASSFAAGQGSTEAFF. Here the CDR3 DNA reads TGTGCCAGCAGTTTCGCCGCTGGACAGGGAAGTACTGAAGCTTTCTTT. The chain employs TRBV6-4 and TRBJ1-1, with TRBD1 identical over 8 bases. This CDR3 region has 16 residues. Germline V CDR1 and CDR2: MRHNA, SNTAGT. V shed 5 bases and J 5 bases; nucleotides not matched to a gene: 13.

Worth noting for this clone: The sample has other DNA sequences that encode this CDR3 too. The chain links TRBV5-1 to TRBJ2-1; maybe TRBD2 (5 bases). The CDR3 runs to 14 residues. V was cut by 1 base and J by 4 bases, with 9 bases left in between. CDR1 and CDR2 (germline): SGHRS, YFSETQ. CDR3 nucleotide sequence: TGCGCCAGCAGCTTGACTAGTACATACAATGAGCAGTTCTTC. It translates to CASSLTSTYNEQFF.

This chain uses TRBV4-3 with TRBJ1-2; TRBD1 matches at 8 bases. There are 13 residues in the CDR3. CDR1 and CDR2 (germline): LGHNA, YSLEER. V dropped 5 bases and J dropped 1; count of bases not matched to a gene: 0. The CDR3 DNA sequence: TGCGCCAGCAGCGGACAGGGTAACTATGGCTACACCTTC. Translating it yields CASSGQGNYGYTF.

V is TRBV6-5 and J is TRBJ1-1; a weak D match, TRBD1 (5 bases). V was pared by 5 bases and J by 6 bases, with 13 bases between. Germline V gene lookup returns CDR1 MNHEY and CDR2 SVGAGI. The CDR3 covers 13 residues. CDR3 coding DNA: TGTGCCAGCAGTGAGACCGGAGGGGCTGAAGCTTTCTTT. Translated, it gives CASSETGGAEAFF.

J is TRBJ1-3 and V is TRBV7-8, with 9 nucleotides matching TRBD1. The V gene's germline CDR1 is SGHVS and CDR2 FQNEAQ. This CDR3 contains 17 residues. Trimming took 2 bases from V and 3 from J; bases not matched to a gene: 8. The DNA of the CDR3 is TGTGCCAGCAGCTTAACTCCGGGACAGGGATTTGGAAACACCATATATTTT. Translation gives CASSLTPGQGFGNTIYF.

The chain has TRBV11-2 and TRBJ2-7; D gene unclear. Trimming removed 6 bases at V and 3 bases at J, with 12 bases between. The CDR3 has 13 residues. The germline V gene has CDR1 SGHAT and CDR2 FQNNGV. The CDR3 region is CASRRLGDYEQYF. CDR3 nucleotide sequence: TGTGCCAGCAGACGACTTGGAGACTACGAGCAGTACTTC.